A single sample is the source of the 11 T cell receptor beta chains below, sequenced in a study of blood T cell repertoires in COVID-19. Libraries were prepared by immunoSEQ multiplex PCR; TCRdb keeps only in-frame clonotypes and omits some of them. The repertoire holds about 94,000 clones, with around 72% as singletons. Sequencing used peripheral blood. The receptors originated from a man aged 65-85 years with COVID-19, enrolled during active disease.

This chain joins TRBV28 and TRBJ1-1, with D possibly being TRBD1 (5 bases). Looked up from germline, CDR1 is MDHEN and CDR2 is SYDVKM. V lost 3 bases, J lost 7 bases, and 21 bases lay in between. The CDR3 loop spans 16 amino acids. DNA of the CDR3: TGTGCCAGCAGTTTGACTTATGGGGAAACCGGGGGTGAAGCTTTCTTT. It codes for CASSLTYGETGGEAFF. Together with reference TRBV28 and TRBJ1-1, the CDR3 gives the full variable domain: DVKVTQSSRYLVKRTGEKVFLECVQDMDHENMFWYRQDPGLGLRLIYFSYDVKMKEKGDIPEGYSVSREKKERFSLILESASTNQTSMYLCASSLTYGETGGEAFFGQGTRLTVV.

J is TRBJ2-2 and V is TRBV29-1; a possible D gene is TRBD1 (6 bases). Looked up from germline, CDR1 is SQVTM and CDR2 is ANQGSEA. There are 16 residues in the CDR3. V lost 1 base and J 5 bases, leaving 17 bases between the germline ends. CDR3 protein: CSVEGQANTGTGELFF. As DNA, the CDR3 is TGCAGCGTTGAAGGACAGGCGAACACGGGGACCGGGGAGCTGTTTTTT.

The chain couples TRBV6-4 to TRBJ2-7; 7 nucleotides agree with TRBD2. Per germline, CDR1 MRHNA and CDR2 SNTAGT. CDR3 length: 14 amino acids. V gave up 4 bases and J gave up 6 bases; unmatched junction bases: 9. The CDR3, as DNA: TGTGCCAGCAGTGCTTCGATGGGAGGGACCGAGCAGTACTTC. Protein: CASSASMGGTEQYF.

The chain recombines TRBV11-1 with TRBJ2-3; 7 positions match TRBD2. From germline, CDR1 is SGHAT and CDR2 FQDESV (reference sequence). Germline trimming cut 3 bases from V and 1 base from J; bases unmatched to any gene: 7. CDR3 length: 16 amino acids. CDR3 nucleotide sequence: TGTGCCAGCAGCTTCACAGGACTAGGGGGCACAGATACGCAGTATTTT. This codes for CASSFTGLGGTDTQYF.

This rearrangement joins TRBV19 to TRBJ1-5; D is perhaps TRBD1 (6 bases). Trimming removed 4 bases from V and 5 bases from J, with 9 bases in between. This CDR3 has 13 amino acids. Germline CDR1 is LNHDA and CDR2 is SQIVND (reference sequence). The CDR3 nucleotides are TGTGCCAGTAGTACTAACAGGGATCAGCCCCAGCATTTT. As protein: CASSTNRDQPQHF.

The gene calls are TRBV7-3 and TRBJ2-1; TRBD2 aligns across 7 bases. Germline loops: CDR1 SGHTA, CDR2 FQGTGA. V dropped 5 bases and J dropped 5; count of bases not matched to a gene: 12. The CDR3 extends over 16 amino acids. CDR3 DNA sequence: TGTGCCAGCAGCCTCCCCCGGGGGGTTGGGAACAATGAGCAGTTCTTC. Amino acids: CASSLPRGVGNNEQFF.

The rearrangement uses TRBV21-1 and TRBJ2-2; TRBD1 reflects the table's D call only, with no check against the DNA. TRBV21-1 is a listed pseudogene. The CDR3 has 19 residues. CDR3 sequence: CASSKELFARGPNTGELFF. The CDR3 DNA is TGTGCCAGCAGCAAAGAATTGTTCGCCAGGGGGCCGAACACCGGGGAGCTGTTTTTT.

The J gene is TRBJ2-7, the V gene TRBV11-1; D may be TRBD1 (6 bases). The CDR3 has 15 amino acids. Germline assignment: CDR1 SGHAT and CDR2 FQDESV (reference sequence). V was cut by 5 bases and J by 2 bases, with 16 bases left in between. This chain's CDR3 is CASSPKTGLAYEQYF. In nucleotides, the CDR3 is TGTGCCAGCAGCCCTAAAACAGGGTTAGCCTACGAGCAGTACTTC.

CDR3 sequence (DNA): TGTGCCAGCAGCGCAAAAAACAGGGGTCGGTCCTACGAGCAGTACTTC. Its protein is CASSAKNRGRSYEQYF. The chain recombines TRBV3-1 (or the pseudogene TRBV3-2) with TRBJ2-7; 7 nucleotides agree with TRBD1. The CDR3 runs to 16 residues. CDR1 and CDR2 from the germline V gene are LGHDT and YNNKEL (reference sequence). Trimming cost V 5 bases and J 1 base; bases outside gene matches: 11.

The chain's CDR3 is CASSQDLSAEAFF. Written as DNA, the CDR3 is TGTGCCAGCAGCCAAGATTTGAGCGCTGAAGCTTTCTTT. V usage is TRBV3-1 (or the pseudogene TRBV3-2) and J usage is TRBJ1-1; unclear D gene. From germline, CDR1 is LGHDT and CDR2 YNNKEL (reference sequence). The CDR3 runs to 13 residues. Trimming left V 0 bases short and J 6 bases short, with 8 bases between.

The CDR3 here is CASSPPLSTPNWYEQYF. CDR3 in DNA: TGTGCCAGCAGCCCTCCCTTAAGCACCCCAAATTGGTACGAGCAGTACTTC. The chain joins TRBV9 to TRBJ2-7; D remains ambiguous. The CDR3 is 17 amino acids. Trimming stripped 4 bases from V and 4 bases from J, with 24 bases between. Per germline, CDR1 SGDLS and CDR2 YYNGEE.